These 21 T cell receptor beta chains originate from one sample sequenced in a study of blood T cell repertoires in COVID-19. Measured with immunoSEQ multiplex PCR; TCRdb has only the in-frame clones, and not every one. The sample includes 40,000 to 50,000 clones, around 89% of them seen just once. Sequencing was performed on peripheral blood. These receptors were obtained from a human donor in a cohort sampled during active COVID-19.

This chain joins TRBV6-5 and TRBJ1-1; maybe TRBD1 (6 bases). The CDR3 length is 13 residues. CDR1 is MNHEY and CDR2 is SVGAGI in the germline V gene. V was shortened by 5 bases and J by 4 bases, with 11 bases between the two germline ends. DNA for the CDR3: TGTGCCAGCAGTCCCCTAGGGGGCACTGAAGCTTTCTTT. It codes for CASSPLGGTEAFF.

This clone was detected only once. The chain couples TRBV27 to TRBJ2-5; D perhaps matches TRBD1 (6 bases). The V end lost 7 bases, the J end lost 5 bases, and 17 bases lay between the germline ends. Germline V gene sequence: CDR1 MNHEY, CDR2 SMNVEV (reference sequence). The CDR3 contains 14 residues. CDR3 in amino acids: CASTPGQPRETQYF. CDR3 DNA: TGTGCCAGCACCCCGGGACAACCCCGGGAGACCCAGTACTTC.

This clone was detected a few times. This sequence joins TRBV25-1 and TRBJ2-1; maybe TRBD2 (6 bases). V lost 0 bases to trimming and J lost 7 bases, with 13 bases between them. The CDR3 spans 15 residues. The germline V gene encodes CDR1 MGHDK and CDR2 SYGVNS. The CDR3: CASSEYLGEVNEQFF. CDR3 DNA: TGTGCCAGCAGTGAATACTTGGGGGAGGTAAATGAGCAGTTCTTC.

V is TRBV6-1 and J is TRBJ1-3; D ambiguous. Germline CDR1 is MNHNS and CDR2 is SASEGT. There are 16 residues in the CDR3. V shed 0 bases and J shed 5 bases, with 14 bases lying between them. In DNA, the CDR3 is TGTGCCAGCAGTGAAGCGCCTGGCCTTTTCAGAAACACCATATATTTT. Its protein is CASSEAPGLFRNTIYF.

The chain uses TRBV9 and TRBJ2-1; a weak D match, TRBD2 (6 bases). The V and J ends lost 3 bases and 8 bases respectively, with 12 bases between them. Germline assignment: CDR1 SGDLS and CDR2 YYNGEE. The CDR3 is 13 residues long. CDR3 sequence: CASSDRSGDEQFF. CDR3 DNA sequence: TGTGCCAGCAGCGATCGTTCGGGGGATGAGCAGTTCTTC.

The rearrangement uses TRBV5-4 and TRBJ2-7; D is possibly TRBD2 (6 bases). This CDR3 is 20 amino acids long. The V gene's germline CDR1 is SGHNT and CDR2 YYREEE (reference sequence). V was shortened by 4 bases and J by 0 bases, with 29 bases between the two germline ends. CDR3 nucleotide sequence: TGTGCCAGCAGCCATTCCGGGGGAACCAACCGGGACTTGAGCTCCTACGAGCAGTACTTC. This translates into CASSHSGGTNRDLSSYEQYF. Filled out from reference TRBV5-4 and TRBJ2-7, the complete variable domain reads ETGVTQSPTHLIKTRGQQVTLRCSSQSGHNTVSWYQQALGQGPQFIFQYYREEENGRGNFPPRFSGLQFPNYSSELNVNALELDDSALYLCASSHSGGTNRDLSSYEQYFGPGTRLTVT.

For the CDR3, the DNA is TGTGCCAGCAGCCGAACCGAGCCCGCGTTTTACAATGAGCAGTTCTTC. It encodes CASSRTEPAFYNEQFF. This chain links TRBV7-6 with TRBJ2-1, with no clear D. The V end lost 5 bases, the J end lost 4 bases, and 18 bases lay between the germline ends. The CDR3 extends over 16 amino acids. The germline V gene encodes CDR1 SGHVS and CDR2 FNYEAQ.

The chain joins TRBV19 to TRBJ2-2; 7 positions match TRBD2. The CDR3 consists of 16 residues. With 3 bases clipped from V and 2 bases from J, the junction kept 6 bases outside the gene matches. Germline assignment: CDR1 LNHDA and CDR2 SQIVND (reference sequence). The CDR3 protein is CASSIREGPNTGELFF. In DNA, the CDR3 is TGTGCCAGTAGTATTAGGGAGGGACCAAACACCGGGGAGCTGTTTTTT.

The CDR3 region is CASSPQGVTRLVQETQYF. Here the CDR3 DNA reads TGTGCCAGCAGCCCCCAGGGGGTAACAAGGCTGGTTCAAGAGACCCAGTACTTC. The V call is TRBV14, the J call TRBJ2-5, with 7 nucleotides matching TRBD1. Trimming at V came to 4 bases and at J to 2 bases, leaving 16 bases not matched to a gene. This CDR3 region has 18 residues. From germline, CDR1 is SGHDN and CDR2 FVKESK. The full variable domain, rest sourced from reference TRBV14 and TRBJ2-5, is EAGVTQFPSHSVIEKGQTVTLRCDPISGHDNLYWYRRVMGKEIKFLLHFVKESKQDESGMPNNRFLAERTGGTYSTLKVQPAELEDSGVYFCASSPQGVTRLVQETQYFGPGTRLLVL.

The chain recombines TRBV6-1 with TRBJ1-1, with 7 bases aligning to TRBD1. Germline CDR1 is MNHNS and CDR2 is SASEGT. V dropped 2 bases and J dropped 0; count of bases not matched to a gene: 15. CDR3 size: 19 residues. This CDR3 is CASSERRDSEFYLNTEAFF. CDR3 DNA sequence: TGTGCCAGCAGTGAAAGGAGGGACAGCGAATTCTATTTGAACACTGAAGCTTTCTTT.

This clone has just one count. The CDR3 coding sequence is TGTGCCAGCAGCGAAGGACTAGCGACTTACTACGAGCAGTACTTC. It specifies CASSEGLATYYEQYF. The chain has TRBV7-9 and TRBJ2-7; TRBD2 aligns across 9 bases. CDR3 size: 15 residues. J lost 3 bases, V lost 5 bases, and 8 bases had no gene match. Per the germline V gene, CDR1 is SEHNR and CDR2 is FQNEAQ (reference sequence). Together with reference TRBV7-9 and TRBJ2-7, the CDR3 gives the full variable domain: DTGVSQNPRHKITKRGQNVTFRCDPISEHNRLYWYRQTLGQGPEFLTYFQNEAQLEKSRLLSDRFSAERPKGSFSTLEIQRTEQGDSAMYLCASSEGLATYYEQYFGPGTRLTVT.

This sequence joins TRBV10-1 and TRBJ2-1, with TRBD2 identical over 8 bases. V dropped 3 bases and J dropped 1; count of bases not matched to a gene: 5. Per the germline V gene, CDR1 is WNHNN and CDR2 is SYGVQD (reference sequence). The CDR3 covers 16 residues. This chain's CDR3 is CASSETGLVSYNEQFF. CDR3 nucleotide sequence: TGCGCCAGCAGTGAAACGGGACTAGTTTCCTACAATGAGCAGTTCTTC.

The V gene is TRBV30, the J gene TRBJ2-1; 10 nucleotides align to TRBD2. Germline assignment: CDR1 GTSNPN and CDR2 SVGIG (reference sequence). Trimming at V came to 0 bases and at J to 4 bases, leaving 0 bases not matched to a gene. The CDR3 loop spans 14 amino acids. This CDR3 is CAWSVAGGYNEQFF. The CDR3 DNA sequence: TGTGCCTGGAGTGTAGCGGGAGGGTACAATGAGCAGTTCTTC.

V is TRBV15 and J is TRBJ1-4; tentatively, D is TRBD1 (6 bases). Trimming took off 0 bases at V and 4 bases at J, with 12 bases between the two ends. This CDR3 contains 16 residues. The germline CDR1 and CDR2 sequences are LNHNV and YYDKDF (reference sequence). This CDR3 reads CATSREKDSLNEKLFF. The CDR3 DNA reads TGTGCCACCAGCAGAGAGAAGGACAGCCTTAATGAAAAACTGTTTTTT.

The rearrangement links TRBV12-5 to TRBJ2-1, with 9 bases lining up with TRBD2. This CDR3 is 15 amino acids long. CDR1 is LGHNT and CDR2 is FRNRAP in the germline V gene. The V gene end was trimmed by 3 bases and the J gene end by 7 bases; junction bases not matched to a gene: 7. CDR3 amino acids: CASGLGLAGNNEQFF. The CDR3 DNA reads as TGTGCTAGTGGTTTAGGGCTAGCGGGAAATAATGAGCAGTTCTTC.

CDR3 protein: CASSQAGLAGPGGTDTQYF. CDR3 DNA: TGTGCCAGCAGCCAAGCGGGGCTAGCGGGACCCGGGGGCACAGATACGCAGTATTTT. The V call is TRBV4-2, the J call TRBJ2-3, with TRBD2 matching 9 bases. CDR3 length: 19 amino acids. The V gene end was trimmed by 1 base and the J gene end by 1 base; junction bases not matched to a gene: 12. Per germline, CDR1 LGHNA and CDR2 YNFKEQ.

The chain joins TRBV5-1 to TRBJ2-1, with unresolved D. Germline CDR1 is SGHRS and CDR2 is YFSETQ. The CDR3 consists of 15 residues. Trimming stripped 4 bases from V and 6 bases from J, with 17 bases between. Here the CDR3 reads CASSDPHGFVNEQFF. In DNA, the CDR3 is TGCGCCAGCAGCGATCCCCACGGTTTTGTCAATGAGCAGTTCTTC.

This sequence joins TRBV4-2 and TRBJ1-5; weak D call: TRBD1 (6 bases). Looked up from germline, CDR1 is LGHNA and CDR2 is YNFKEQ. This CDR3 spans 14 amino acids. The V end was cut by 6 bases, the J end by 6 bases, with 15 bases between. CDR3 nucleotide sequence: TGTGCCAGCAGTCAAACAACAGGGATTCAGCCCCAGCATTTT. This sequence encodes CASSQTTGIQPQHF.

This chain uses TRBV5-5 with TRBJ2-3, with 9 bases lining up with TRBD2. The CDR3 length is 16 residues. With 2 bases clipped from V and 5 bases from J, the junction kept 9 bases outside the gene matches. CDR1 is SGHKS and CDR2 is YYEKEE in the germline V gene (reference sequence). The CDR3 coding sequence is TGTGCCAGCAGCTTTATTAGCGGGAGAGGTGGAGATACGCAGTATTTT. This translates into CASSFISGRGGDTQYF.

The CDR3 spells CATSRPGAVGQPQHF. The CDR3 nucleotides are TGTGCCACCAGCAGGCCAGGGGCGGTGGGCCAGCCCCAGCATTTT. This sequence joins TRBV15 and TRBJ1-5; D might be TRBD1 (6 bases). V was trimmed by 3 bases and J by 7 bases, leaving 16 bases between them. There are 15 residues in the CDR3. Germline V gene sequence: CDR1 LNHNV, CDR2 YYDKDF (reference sequence).

The rearrangement uses TRBV28 and TRBJ1-1; D is ambiguous. The germline gives CDR1 MDHEN, CDR2 SYDVKM. CDR3 length equals 14 residues. Trimming removed 5 bases from V and 1 base from J, with 11 bases in between. This chain's CDR3 is CASSITTRNTEAFF. Here the CDR3 DNA reads TGTGCCAGCAGTATCACCACACGGAACACTGAAGCTTTCTTT.